Each of the 9 T cell receptor beta chains below was sequenced from the same sample in a study of graft-versus-host responses after intestinal transplantation. Clones were read by immunoSEQ multiplex PCR, and TCRdb kept only the in-frame ones, dropping some. Among tens of thousands of clones listed, about 95% were seen once. Their antigen targets remain unknown. The material sequenced was unstimulated CD4+ T cells sorted from spleen or lymph node cells, taken before transplant. The receptor set was obtained from a human donor who was the organ donor for an intestinal transplant.

This sequence joins TRBV7-5 and TRBJ2-2. TRBV7-5 corresponds to a pseudogene. CDR3 length equals 16 residues. Here the CDR3 DNA reads TGTGTCAGAAGCTTTATTCGGGCGAGAAACACCGGGGAGCTGTTTTTT. Encoded protein: CVRSFIRARNTGELFF.

The DNA of the CDR3 is TGTGCCAGCAGTTTTGACGAAGCTAACTATGGCTACACCTTC. Amino acids: CASSFDEANYGYTF. The rearrangement uses TRBV6-5 and TRBJ1-2; D unclear. The V end lost 4 bases, the J end lost 0 bases, and 9 bases lay between the germline ends. Per the germline V gene, CDR1 is MNHEY and CDR2 is SVGAGI. This CDR3 spans 14 amino acids.

The chain joins TRBV19 to TRBJ1-5, with a weak D call TRBD1 (6 bases). Germline lookup yields CDR1 LNHDA and CDR2 SQIVND (reference sequence). This CDR3 contains 15 residues. V shed 2 bases and J shed 6 bases, with 14 bases lying between them. CDR3 sequence reads: CASSISGAQGQPQHF. The CDR3 bases are TGTGCCAGTAGTATATCAGGGGCGCAGGGTCAGCCCCAGCATTTT.

This chain connects TRBV6-5 to TRBJ1-6; TRBD1 matches at 9 bases. In germline, CDR1 is MNHEY, CDR2 SVGAGI. J was trimmed by 9 bases and V by 2 bases; bases with no gene match: 5. The CDR3 is made up of 15 amino acids. The CDR3 reads CASSYVGTGFSPLHF. In DNA form, the CDR3 reads TGTGCCAGCAGTTACGTTGGGACAGGGTTTTCACCCCTCCACTTT.

The CDR3 DNA follows: TGTGCCAGCAGCGTAGCTCCAACGAGGCCGAACACTGAAGCTTTCTTT. Residues: CASSVAPTRPNTEAFF. The gene calls are TRBV9 and TRBJ1-1; no clear D. This CDR3 region has 16 residues. Germline V gene data show CDR1 as SGDLS and CDR2 as YYNGEE. Trimming cost V 0 bases and J 1 base, with 13 bases left between them.

The chain carries TRBV19 and TRBJ1-2, with TRBD1 matching over 9 bases. Trimming cost V 6 bases and J 4 bases; bases outside gene matches: 12. There are 16 residues in the CDR3. Germline lookup yields CDR1 LNHDA and CDR2 SQIVND (reference sequence). The CDR3 DNA is TGTGCCAGTAGCCGATCGGTGGACAGGGGATCCTATGGCTACACCTTC. This translates into CASSRSVDRGSYGYTF.

V is TRBV28 and J is TRBJ2-7, with TRBD1 identical over 9 bases. The length of the CDR3 is 16 residues. Looked up from germline, CDR1 is MDHEN and CDR2 is SYDVKM. With 5 bases clipped from V and 4 bases from J, the junction kept 12 bases outside the gene matches. The CDR3 is CASSVTPGQGFYEQYF. As DNA, the CDR3 is TGTGCCAGCAGTGTGACTCCGGGACAGGGTTTTTACGAGCAGTACTTC.

V usage is TRBV10-3 and J usage is TRBJ1-1; tentatively, D is TRBD1 (6 bases). V gave up 2 bases and J gave up 0 bases, with 10 bases separating them. The CDR3 loop spans 15 amino acids. CDR1 and CDR2 (germline): ENHRY, SYGVKD. CDR3 sequence: CAISEIGGLNTEAFF. The CDR3 DNA reads as TGTGCCATCAGTGAGATAGGGGGATTGAACACTGAAGCTTTCTTT.

The rearrangement joins TRBV27 to TRBJ2-5; TRBD1 is a possible D gene (7 bases). The J call is in doubt because the DNA end fits TRBJ2-7 better. The CDR3 covers 16 residues. In germline, CDR1 is MNHEY, CDR2 SMNVEV (reference sequence). The CDR3: CASRSDREARGYEQYF. DNA of the CDR3: TGTGCCAGCAGGAGCGACAGGGAGGCCAGAGGCTACGAGCAGTACTTC.